Reported below is one T cell receptor (beta chain). Its specificity is not known. This entry is derived from a study of T-cell reconstitution after alpha-beta-depleted transplantation in children. The study, taken as a whole, reports: T-cell counts and diversity at one year following transplant were attributed mainly to newly produced T cells. Where alpha-beta T cells came from about two months after transplant was reportedly several hundred expanded graft clones.

Unique molecular identifiers were built into the TCRbeta library. One entry per CDR3 protein results from TCRdb running MiXCR on the PCR reads. The top ten clones hold approximately 8.6% of a sample with 250,000 to 300,000 distinct CDR3 sequences, 6% to 10% of them seen once. Sample: peripheral blood, taken 360 days after TCRalphabeta/CD19-depleted stem cell transplant. This receptor was taken from a female patient aged 2-10 years who had a stem cell transplant for Fanconi anemia, so the T cells may come from the graft donor.

The CDR3 sequence: CATSGTGTENFNEQFF. DNA for the CDR3: TGTGCCACCAGTGGTACAGGGACAGAAAATTTTAATGAGCAGTTCTTC. J is TRBJ2-1 and V is TRBV24-1, with 7 bases matching TRBD1. CDR3 size: 16 residues. The junction had 13 bases not matched to a gene; V was cut back by 5 bases and J by 7 bases. The germline V gene has CDR1 KGHDR and CDR2 SFDVKD.